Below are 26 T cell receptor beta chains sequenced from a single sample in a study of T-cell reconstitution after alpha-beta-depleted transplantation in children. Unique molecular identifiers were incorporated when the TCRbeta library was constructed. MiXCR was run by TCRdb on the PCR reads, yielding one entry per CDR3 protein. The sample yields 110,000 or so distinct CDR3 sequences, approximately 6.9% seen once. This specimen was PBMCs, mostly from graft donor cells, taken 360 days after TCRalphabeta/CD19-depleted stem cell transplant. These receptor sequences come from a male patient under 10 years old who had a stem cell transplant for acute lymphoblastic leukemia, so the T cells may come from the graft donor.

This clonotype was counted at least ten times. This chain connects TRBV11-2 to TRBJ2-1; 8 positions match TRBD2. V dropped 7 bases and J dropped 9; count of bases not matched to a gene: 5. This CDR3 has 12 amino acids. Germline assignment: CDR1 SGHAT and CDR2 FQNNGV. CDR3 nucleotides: TGTGCCAGCAATTTAGCGGGGTCTGAGCAGTTCTTC. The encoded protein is CASNLAGSEQFF.

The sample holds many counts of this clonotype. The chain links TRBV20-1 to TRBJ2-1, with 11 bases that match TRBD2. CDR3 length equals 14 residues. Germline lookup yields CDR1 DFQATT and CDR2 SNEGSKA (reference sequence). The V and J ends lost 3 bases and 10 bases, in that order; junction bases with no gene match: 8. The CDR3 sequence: CSARGSGRAGEQFF. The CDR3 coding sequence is TGCAGTGCTAGGGGTAGCGGGAGGGCCGGGGAGCAGTTCTTC.

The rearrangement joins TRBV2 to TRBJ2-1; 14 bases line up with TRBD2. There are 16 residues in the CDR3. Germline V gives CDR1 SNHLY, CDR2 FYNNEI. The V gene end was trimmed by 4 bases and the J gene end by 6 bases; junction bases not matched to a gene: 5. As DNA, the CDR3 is TGTGCCAGCAGTGGGGGACTAGCGGGGGCTTTCAATGAGCAGTTCTTC. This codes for CASSGGLAGAFNEQFF.

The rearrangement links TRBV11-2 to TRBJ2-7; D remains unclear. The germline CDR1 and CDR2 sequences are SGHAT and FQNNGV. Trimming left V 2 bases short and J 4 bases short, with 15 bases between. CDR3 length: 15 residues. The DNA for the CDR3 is TGTGCCAGCAGCTTAAGGTTCTCTACTCCTTACGAGCAGTACTTC. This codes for CASSLRFSTPYEQYF.

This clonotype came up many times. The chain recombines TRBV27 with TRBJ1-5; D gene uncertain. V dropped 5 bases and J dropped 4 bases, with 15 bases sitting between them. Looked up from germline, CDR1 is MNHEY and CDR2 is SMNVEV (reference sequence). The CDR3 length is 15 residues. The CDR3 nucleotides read TGTGCCAGCAGTCCCTACCCGGCCGGGAATCAGCCCCAGCATTTT. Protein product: CASSPYPAGNQPQHF.

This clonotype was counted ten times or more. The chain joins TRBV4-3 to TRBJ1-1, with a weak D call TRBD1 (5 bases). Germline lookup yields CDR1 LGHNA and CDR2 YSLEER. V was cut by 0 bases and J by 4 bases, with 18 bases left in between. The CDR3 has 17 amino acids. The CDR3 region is CASSQERGKGRGTEAFF. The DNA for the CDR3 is TGCGCCAGCAGCCAAGAAAGGGGTAAGGGTAGGGGCACTGAAGCTTTCTTT.

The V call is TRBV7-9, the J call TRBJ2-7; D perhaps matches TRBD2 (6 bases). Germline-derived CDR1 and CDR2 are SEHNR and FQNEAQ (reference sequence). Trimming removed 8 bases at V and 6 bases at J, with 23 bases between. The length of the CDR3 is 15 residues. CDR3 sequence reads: CASSPREAPEGEQYF. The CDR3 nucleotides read TGTGCCAGCTCACCTAGGGAGGCCCCCGAGGGCGAGCAGTACTTC.

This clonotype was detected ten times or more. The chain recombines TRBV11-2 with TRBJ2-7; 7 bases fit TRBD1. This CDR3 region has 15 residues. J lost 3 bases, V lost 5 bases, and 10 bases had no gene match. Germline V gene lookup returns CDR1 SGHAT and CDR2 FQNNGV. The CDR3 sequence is CASSPRTGVGYEQYF. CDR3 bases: TGTGCCAGCAGCCCCCGGACAGGCGTAGGCTACGAGCAGTACTTC.

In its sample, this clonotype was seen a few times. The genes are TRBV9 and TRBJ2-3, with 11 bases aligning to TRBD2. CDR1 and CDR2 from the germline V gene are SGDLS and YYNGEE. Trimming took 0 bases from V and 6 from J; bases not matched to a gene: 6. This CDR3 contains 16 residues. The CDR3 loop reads CASSVETSGIADTQYF. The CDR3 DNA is TGTGCCAGCAGCGTAGAGACTAGCGGGATCGCGGATACGCAGTATTTT.

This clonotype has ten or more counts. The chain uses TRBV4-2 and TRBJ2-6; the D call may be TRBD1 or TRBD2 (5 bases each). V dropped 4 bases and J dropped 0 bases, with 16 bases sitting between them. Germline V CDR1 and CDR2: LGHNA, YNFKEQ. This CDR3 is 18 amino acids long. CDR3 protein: CASSPSGTAFSGANVLTF. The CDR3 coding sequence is TGTGCCAGCAGCCCGTCCGGGACCGCGTTCTCTGGGGCCAACGTCCTGACTTTC.

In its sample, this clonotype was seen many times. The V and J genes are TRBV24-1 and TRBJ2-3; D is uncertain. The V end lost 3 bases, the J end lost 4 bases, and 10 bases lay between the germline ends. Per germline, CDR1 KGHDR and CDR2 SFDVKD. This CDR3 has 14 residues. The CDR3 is CATSDRSSPDTQYF. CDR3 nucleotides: TGTGCCACCAGTGATCGATCCTCGCCAGATACGCAGTATTTT.

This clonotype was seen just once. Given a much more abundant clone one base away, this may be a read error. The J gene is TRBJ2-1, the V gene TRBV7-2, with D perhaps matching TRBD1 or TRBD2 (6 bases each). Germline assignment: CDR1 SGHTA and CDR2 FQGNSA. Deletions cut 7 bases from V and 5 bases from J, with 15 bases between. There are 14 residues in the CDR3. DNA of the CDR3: TGTGCCAGCACCTTGGGGGGCAGGAACAATGAGCAGTTCTTC. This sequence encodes CASTLGGRNNEQFF.

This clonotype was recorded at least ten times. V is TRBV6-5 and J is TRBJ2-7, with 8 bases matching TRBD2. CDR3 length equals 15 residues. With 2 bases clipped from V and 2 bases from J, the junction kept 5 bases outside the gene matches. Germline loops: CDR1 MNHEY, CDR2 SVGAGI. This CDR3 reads CASSYDTGGPYEQYF. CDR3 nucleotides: TGTGCCAGCAGTTACGATACGGGAGGGCCCTACGAGCAGTACTTC.

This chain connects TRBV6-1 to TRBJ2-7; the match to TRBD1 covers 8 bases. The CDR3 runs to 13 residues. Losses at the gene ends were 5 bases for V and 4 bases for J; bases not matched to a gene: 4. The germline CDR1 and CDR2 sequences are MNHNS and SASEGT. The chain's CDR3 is CASSRGQAYEQYF. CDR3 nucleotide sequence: TGTGCCAGCAGTCGGGGACAGGCTTACGAGCAGTACTTC.

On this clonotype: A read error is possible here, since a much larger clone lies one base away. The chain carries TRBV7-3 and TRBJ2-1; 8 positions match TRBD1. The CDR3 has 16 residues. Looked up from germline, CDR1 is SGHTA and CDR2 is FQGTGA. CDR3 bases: TGTGCCAGCAGCTTAAAACAGGACAGGGATTACAATGAGCGGTTCTTC. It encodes CASSLKQDRDYNERFF.

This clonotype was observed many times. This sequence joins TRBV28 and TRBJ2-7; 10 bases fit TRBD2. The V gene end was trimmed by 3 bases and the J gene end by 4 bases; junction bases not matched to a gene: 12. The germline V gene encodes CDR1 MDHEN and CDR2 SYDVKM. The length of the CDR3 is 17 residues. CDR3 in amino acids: CASSFSTSGNNGYEQYF. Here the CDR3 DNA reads TGTGCCAGCAGTTTTAGTACTAGCGGGAACAATGGGTACGAGCAGTACTTC.

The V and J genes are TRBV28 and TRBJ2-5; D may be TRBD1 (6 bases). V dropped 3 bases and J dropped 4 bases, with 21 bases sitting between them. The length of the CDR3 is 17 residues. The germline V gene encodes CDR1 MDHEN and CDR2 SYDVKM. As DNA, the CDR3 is TGTGCCAGCAGTTTTATGCCGGACAGCGATAGTGGAGAGACCCAGTACTTC. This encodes CASSFMPDSDSGETQYF.

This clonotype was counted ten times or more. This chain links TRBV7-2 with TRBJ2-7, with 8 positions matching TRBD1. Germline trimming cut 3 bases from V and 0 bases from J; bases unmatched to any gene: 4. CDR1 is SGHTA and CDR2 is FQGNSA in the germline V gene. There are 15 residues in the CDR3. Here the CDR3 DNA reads TGTGCCAGCAGCTTCGGGACAGGCCTCTCCTACGAGCAGTACTTC. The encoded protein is CASSFGTGLSYEQYF.

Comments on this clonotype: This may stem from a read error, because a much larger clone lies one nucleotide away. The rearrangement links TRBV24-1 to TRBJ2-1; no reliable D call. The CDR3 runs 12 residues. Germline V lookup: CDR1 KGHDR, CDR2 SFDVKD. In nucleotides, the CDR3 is TGTGCCACCAGTGACAGGTACAATAAGCAGTTCTTC. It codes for CATSDRYNKQFF.

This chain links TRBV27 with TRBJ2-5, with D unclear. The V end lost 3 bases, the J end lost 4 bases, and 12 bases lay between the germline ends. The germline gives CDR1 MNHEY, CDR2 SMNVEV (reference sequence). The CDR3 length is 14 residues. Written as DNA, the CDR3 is TGTGCCAGCAGTTTGGTAGAAGGGTTAGAGACCCAGTACTTC. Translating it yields CASSLVEGLETQYF.

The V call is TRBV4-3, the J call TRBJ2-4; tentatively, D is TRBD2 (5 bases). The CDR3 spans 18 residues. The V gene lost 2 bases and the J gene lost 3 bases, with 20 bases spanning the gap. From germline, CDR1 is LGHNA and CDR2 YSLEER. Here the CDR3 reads CASSQKRPMLLGKNIQYF. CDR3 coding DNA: TGCGCCAGCAGCCAAAAACGGCCAATGCTACTAGGCAAAAACATTCAGTACTTC.

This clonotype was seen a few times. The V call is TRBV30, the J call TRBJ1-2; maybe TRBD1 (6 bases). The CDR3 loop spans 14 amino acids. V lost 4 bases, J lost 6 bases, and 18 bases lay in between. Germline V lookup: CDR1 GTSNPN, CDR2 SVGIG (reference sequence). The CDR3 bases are TGTGCCTGGACCCCTACAGGGATAAGCGATGGCTACACCTTC. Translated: CAWTPTGISDGYTF.

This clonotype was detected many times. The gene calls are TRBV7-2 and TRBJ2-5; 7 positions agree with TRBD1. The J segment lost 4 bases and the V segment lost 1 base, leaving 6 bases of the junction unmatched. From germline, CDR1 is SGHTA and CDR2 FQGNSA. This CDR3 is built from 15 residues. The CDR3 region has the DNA TGTGCCAGCAGCTTAGGGTTACAGGGGCTAGAGACCCAGTACTTC. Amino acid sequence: CASSLGLQGLETQYF.

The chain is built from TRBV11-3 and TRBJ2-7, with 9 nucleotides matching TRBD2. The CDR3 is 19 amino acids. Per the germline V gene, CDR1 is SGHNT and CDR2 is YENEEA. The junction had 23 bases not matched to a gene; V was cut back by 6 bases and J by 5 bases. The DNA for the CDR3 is TGTGCCAGCAGTTTACAAATAATGGGGACTAGCAAGAGGGACCACGAGCAGTACTTC. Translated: CASSLQIMGTSKRDHEQYF.

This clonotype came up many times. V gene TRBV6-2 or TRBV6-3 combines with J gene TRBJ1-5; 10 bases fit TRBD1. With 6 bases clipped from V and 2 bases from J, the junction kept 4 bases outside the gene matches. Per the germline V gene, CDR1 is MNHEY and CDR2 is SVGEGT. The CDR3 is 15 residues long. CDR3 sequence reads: CASSLDRGGNQPQHF. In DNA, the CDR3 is TGTGCCAGCAGCTTGGACAGGGGGGGCAATCAGCCCCAGCATTTT.

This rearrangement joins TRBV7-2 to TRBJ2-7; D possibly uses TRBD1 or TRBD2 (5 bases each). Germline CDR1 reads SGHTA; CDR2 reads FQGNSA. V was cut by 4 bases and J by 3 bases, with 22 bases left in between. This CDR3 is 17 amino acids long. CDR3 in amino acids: CASSSPRQRGPGYEQYF. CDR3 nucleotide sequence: TGTGCCAGCAGCTCCCCCCGCCAGAGGGGACCAGGCTACGAGCAGTACTTC.